This TCR beta chain was sequenced during a study of CD8 T cells in Susac syndrome. The authors negatively isolated CD8+ and CD4+ T cells and FACS-enriched TEMRA cells. Study results and caveats: Regarding the TCR sequencing and HLA analysis, the study admitted that a relatively small number of individuals were involved.

In regard to this clonotype: No antigen is known for it.

The germline V and J ends were trimmed by 5 bases and 5 bases, with 13 bases remaining between them. The germline gives CDR1 GTSNPN, CDR2 SVGIG (reference sequence). The CDR3 is 13 amino acids. A quantity of about 0.5 to 1 ug RNA underwent reverse transcription using random hexamers. A multiplex approach, immunoSEQ multiplex PCR, amplified TCR beta CDR3 across 54 Vbeta and 13 Jbeta. From the immunoSEQ multiplex PCR reads, TCRdb called clonotypes with MiXCR, one entry per CDR3 protein. The sample lists 150,000 to 200,000 distinct CDR3 sequences, around 94% occurring once. The sequencing input was CD4+ T cells from PBMCs. This rearrangement joins TRBV30 to TRBJ2-1; the D gene is possibly TRBD2 (6 bases). The sequence was collected from a human donor in good health. CDR3 DNA sequence: TGTGCCTGGGCGGGACTCTTCAACAATGAGCAGTTCTTC. Amino acid sequence: CAWAGLFNNEQFF. The variable domain in full, with the rest retrieved from reference TRBV30 and TRBJ2-1, is SQTIHQWPATLVQPVGSPLSLECTVEGTSNPNLYWYRQAAGRGLQLLFYSVGIGQISSEVPQNLSASRPQDRQFILSSKKLLLSDSGFYLCAWAGLFNNEQFFGPGTRLTVL.